The clone carrying this TCR beta chain turned up a few times. Its antigen remains unknown. There are 17 residues in the CDR3. The V gene lost 5 bases and the J gene lost 2 bases, with 21 bases spanning the gap. CDR1 is SGHVS, CDR2 FQNEAQ, per germline. This sample is drawn from a study of T cells in Graves' hyperthyroidism and ophthalmopathy. Amplification of TCR beta CDR3 regions used RNA as the template. The HTBI primer set drove a first-round RT-PCR of the TCR CDR3. TCRdb re-called the multiplex PCR reads through MiXCR, storing one row per CDR3 protein. The table lists 550,000 to 600,000 distinct CDR3 sequences, 46% of them singletons. Study-wide findings and caveats: Most thyroid clonotypes with frequency above 0.001 were detected in blood.

This clonotype originated in an adult woman with Graves' disease, either hyperthyroidism or ophthalmopathy (not recorded which). The sample comprised peripheral blood or thyroid tissue (not recorded which). The gene calls are TRBV7-8 and TRBJ1-2; D gene uncertain. The CDR3 nucleotides read TGTGCCAGCAGCCCGTTCCTATTGACCCGAGAGAACTATGGCTACACCTTC. It yields the protein CASSPFLLTRENYGYTF. Full variable domain (missing parts from reference TRBV7-8 and TRBJ1-2): GAGVSQSPRYKVAKRGQDVALRCDPISGHVSLFWYQQALGQGPEFLTYFQNEAQLDKSGLPSDRFFAERPEGSVSTLKIQRTQQEDSAVYLCASSPFLLTRENYGYTFGSGTRLTVV.